Below are 21 T cell receptor beta chains sequenced from a single sample in a study of T cells after yellow fever vaccination. One entry per CDR3 protein, called by TCRdb with MiXCR from the 5' RACE reads. The sample records 140,000 to 150,000 distinct CDR3 sequences, approximately 6.6% being singletons. The source material was CD4+ T cells sorted from PBMCs, sampled 10 days after the yellow fever booster vaccination. All receptors come from a man younger than 45 who received the YFV17D yellow fever vaccine.

The chain carries TRBV11-2 and TRBJ1-1; 10 nucleotides agree with TRBD1. Trimming removed 1 base from V and 5 bases from J; junction bases left unmatched: 1. The CDR3 is 14 amino acids. Per the germline V gene, CDR1 is SGHAT and CDR2 is FQNNGV. CDR3: CASSLGQGATEAFF. CDR3 DNA sequence: TGTGCCAGCAGCTTAGGACAGGGGGCGACTGAAGCTTTCTTT.

This clonotype was seen ten or more times. The V gene is TRBV5-1, the J gene TRBJ2-7; D unresolved. Germline V gene data show CDR1 as SGHRS and CDR2 as YFSETQ. The CDR3 length is 14 residues. Trimming stripped 0 bases from V and 2 bases from J, with 9 bases between. CDR3 loop: CASSLGGSAYEQYF. DNA for the CDR3: TGCGCCAGCAGCTTGGGCGGAAGTGCCTACGAGCAGTACTTC.

This clonotype was found many times. The V call is TRBV5-1, the J call TRBJ2-7; 8 nucleotides match TRBD1. Losses at the gene ends were 4 bases for V and 5 bases for J; bases not matched to a gene: 11. The CDR3 sequence is 15 residues long. In germline, CDR1 is SGHRS, CDR2 YFSETQ. DNA for the CDR3: TGCGCCAGCAGCACACCCGGACAGGGACCTCACGAGCAGTACTTC. This translates into CASSTPGQGPHEQYF.

The chain is built from TRBV7-2 and TRBJ2-6, with D perhaps being TRBD1 or TRBD2 (5 bases each). The germline V and J ends were trimmed by 6 bases and 0 bases, with 15 bases remaining between them. CDR1 and CDR2 from the germline V gene are SGHTA and FQGNSA. This CDR3 has 17 amino acids. The CDR3 nucleotides read TGTGCCAGCAGTCGGTTGGGGGAAAGCTCTGGGGCCAACGTCCTGACTTTC. Translation gives CASSRLGESSGANVLTF.

This clonotype appeared many times. V gene TRBV20-1 combines with J gene TRBJ2-3; 11 nucleotides match TRBD2. The germline V gene has CDR1 DFQATT and CDR2 SNEGSKA (reference sequence). This CDR3 spans 14 amino acids. The ends lost 5 bases at V and 5 bases at J; junction bases unmatched: 6. DNA for the CDR3: TGCAGTGCTTATACCGGGACTAGCGGAGATACGCAGTATTTT. Its translation is CSAYTGTSGDTQYF.

This clonotype showed up just a few times. The chain employs TRBV12-3 or TRBV12-4 and TRBJ1-6; tentatively, D is TRBD1 (5 bases). V was cut by 2 bases and J by 9 bases, with 14 bases left in between. This CDR3 has 15 amino acids. The DNA of the CDR3 is TGTGCCAGCAGTTTAAGGGCAGGGATGGGTTCACCCCTCCACTTT. It translates to CASSLRAGMGSPLHF.

This clonotype was seen ten or more times. The gene calls are TRBV12-3 or TRBV12-4 and TRBJ1-1, with D possibly TRBD1 on 6 matching bases. The CDR3 covers 14 residues. The V and J ends lost 4 bases and 3 bases respectively, with 12 bases between them. CDR3 residues: CASSSTGRDTEAFF. The CDR3, as DNA: TGTGCCAGCAGTTCAACAGGGAGGGACACTGAAGCTTTCTTT.

This clonotype has at least ten counts. This sequence joins TRBV7-6 and TRBJ2-5; 9 nucleotides align to TRBD1. The CDR3 covers 15 residues. Germline V gene data show CDR1 as SGHVS and CDR2 as FNYEAQ. V lost 8 bases and J lost 5; bases outside the gene matches: 12. The CDR3 sequence: CASRLRGQGWETQYF. For the CDR3, the DNA is TGTGCCAGCCGACTTAGGGGACAGGGATGGGAGACCCAGTACTTC. The full variable domain, with the rest looked up from reference TRBV7-6 and TRBJ2-5, is GAGVSQSPRYKVTKRGQDVALRCDPISGHVSLYWYRQALGQGPEFLTYFNYEAQQDKSGLPNDRFSAERPEGSISTLTIQRTEQRDSAMYRCASRLRGQGWETQYFGPGTRLLVL.

This clonotype was picked up many times. V is TRBV4-2 and J is TRBJ2-5; 13 nucleotides agree with TRBD2. V shed 0 bases, J shed 7 bases, and the junction held 8 bases outside the gene matches. This CDR3 spans 17 amino acids. Per germline, CDR1 LGHNA and CDR2 YNFKEQ. The CDR3 nucleotides are TGTGCCAGCAGCCAAGATATAGGACTAGCGGGAGTGGCGACCCAGTACTTC. Amino acids: CASSQDIGLAGVATQYF.

This clonotype was seen at least ten times. V is TRBV20-1 and J is TRBJ2-7, with 10 bases matching TRBD2. Germline trimming cut 6 bases from V and 0 bases from J; bases unmatched to any gene: 14. Germline CDR1 DFQATT, CDR2 SNEGSKA (reference sequence). The CDR3 sequence is 17 residues long. The CDR3 nucleotides are TGCAGTGCAGCGGGAGTAGCGGGAGGTCTGAACTCCTACGAGCAGTACTTC. Encoded protein: CSAAGVAGGLNSYEQYF.

This clonotype was observed many times. The chain couples TRBV20-1 to TRBJ2-7, with 8 bases lining up with TRBD1. Germline lookup yields CDR1 DFQATT and CDR2 SNEGSKA (reference sequence). V lost 3 bases, J lost 5 bases, and 6 bases stayed unmatched. There are 13 residues in the CDR3. CDR3 residues: CSASSGGADEQYF. In DNA form, the CDR3 reads TGCAGTGCTAGCTCAGGGGGCGCGGACGAGCAGTACTTC.

About this clonotype itself: Possible read error: a much larger clone is one base away. The rearrangement links TRBV29-1 to TRBJ1-3, with TRBD1 matching 8 bases. The CDR3 loop spans 16 amino acids. In germline, CDR1 is SQVTM, CDR2 ANQGSEA. The CDR3, as DNA: TGCATCGTTGACCTATCCGGGACAGGCTCTGGAAACACCATATATTTT. The encoded protein is CIVDLSGTGSGNTIYF.

The rearrangement joins TRBV5-5 to TRBJ2-7; unclear D gene. Trimming pared 7 bases from V and 3 bases from J, leaving 14 bases between. CDR1 SGHKS and CDR2 YYEKEE come from the germline V gene (reference sequence). This CDR3 is built from 13 residues. The CDR3 reads CASGAGPHYEQYF. In DNA form, the CDR3 reads TGTGCCAGCGGCGCCGGGCCCCACTACGAGCAGTACTTC.

This clonotype has ten or more counts. The chain links TRBV19 to TRBJ2-7, with 10 bases lining up with TRBD2. CDR1 and CDR2 (germline): LNHDA, SQIVND (reference sequence). The CDR3 extends over 14 amino acids. Germline trimming cut 4 bases from V and 5 bases from J; bases unmatched to any gene: 5. CDR3 protein: CASSRSGRAHEQYF. DNA of the CDR3: TGTGCCAGTAGTAGGAGCGGGAGGGCCCACGAGCAGTACTTC.

This clonotype was seen a handful of times. The chain uses TRBV20-1 and TRBJ2-2, with a possible D match to TRBD2 (5 bases). V lost 1 base to trimming and J lost 0 bases, with 15 bases between them. This CDR3 contains 17 residues. Per the germline V gene, CDR1 is DFQATT and CDR2 is SNEGSKA (reference sequence). CDR3 DNA: TGCAGTGCTAGAGGAGCGGCAGGCCACGCGAACACCGGGGAGCTGTTTTTT. Protein product: CSARGAAGHANTGELFF.

The genes are TRBV5-1 and TRBJ2-7; D not resolved. Trimming took 0 bases from V and 2 from J, leaving 9 bases between them. CDR1 SGHRS and CDR2 YFSETQ come from the germline V gene. This CDR3 spans 14 amino acids. The CDR3 here is CASSLVSQTYEQYF. The CDR3 DNA reads TGCGCCAGCAGCTTGGTTAGCCAGACCTACGAGCAGTACTTC. The full variable domain, in which reference TRBV5-1 and TRBJ2-7 provide the parts outside the CDR3, is KAGVTQTPRYLIKTRGQQVTLSCSPISGHRSVSWYQQTPGQGLQFLFEYFSETQRNKGNFPGRFSGRQFSNSRSEMNVSTLELGDSALYLCASSLVSQTYEQYFGPGTRLTVT.

This clonotype has more than one count but fewer than ten. This chain uses TRBV7-2 with TRBJ1-2; D not resolved. The length of the CDR3 is 17 residues. Germline CDR1 is SGHTA and CDR2 is FQGNSA. The V and J ends lost 3 bases and 0 bases respectively, with 17 bases between them. For the CDR3, the DNA is TGTGCCAGCAGCTTCCCCAGAGACTCTTTAGCTAACTATGGCTACACCTTC. It codes for CASSFPRDSLANYGYTF.

Ten or more counts support this clonotype. The J gene is TRBJ2-1, the V gene TRBV7-2; the D gene is possibly TRBD2 (6 bases). The CDR3 sequence is 15 residues long. V gave up 4 bases and J gave up 3 bases, with 13 bases separating them. Germline V gives CDR1 SGHTA, CDR2 FQGNSA. CDR3 amino acids: CASSSGGGDYNEQFF. CDR3 nucleotide sequence: TGTGCCAGCAGCTCAGGCGGAGGGGACTACAATGAGCAGTTCTTC.

In this sample, this clonotype turned up many times. A junction end diverges from the germline sequence, so it may reflect a read error. V gene TRBV27 combines with J gene TRBJ1-4; a possible D gene is TRBD1 (6 bases). This CDR3 is 13 amino acids long. The germline V gene has CDR1 MNHEY and CDR2 SMNVEV (reference sequence). The chain's CDR3 is CASSLRLGQQSDF. Written as DNA, the CDR3 is TGTGCCAGCAGTTTACGACTGGGACAACAATCCGATTTT. The entire variable domain, with the rest obtained from reference TRBV27 and TRBJ1-4, is as follows: EAQVTQNPRYLITVTGKKLTVTCSQNMNHEYMSWYRQDPGLGLRQIYYSMNVEVTDKGDVPEGYKVSRKEKRNFPLILESPSPNQTSLYFCASSLRLGQQSDFGSGTQLSVL.

This clonotype was detected many times. This chain joins TRBV11-2 and TRBJ2-1; 8 bases are a match to TRBD2. The CDR3 runs to 19 residues. Germline CDR1 and CDR2: SGHAT and FQNNGV. The J segment lost 5 bases and the V segment lost 1 base, leaving 16 bases of the junction unmatched. The DNA of the CDR3 is TGTGCCAGCAGCTTAGTCGTGCACTATTCTAGCGGGCGAAACAATGAGCAGTTCTTC. Amino acid sequence: CASSLVVHYSSGRNNEQFF.

This clonotype was detected ten times or more. The rearrangement links TRBV9 to TRBJ2-2, with D perhaps matching TRBD2 (6 bases). The V gene's germline CDR1 is SGDLS and CDR2 YYNGEE. The V end was cut by 4 bases, the J end by 2 bases, with 15 bases between. The CDR3 extends over 16 amino acids. The CDR3 loop is CASSPSVAANTGELFF. Here the CDR3 DNA reads TGTGCCAGCAGCCCGAGTGTAGCGGCAAACACCGGGGAGCTGTTTTTT.